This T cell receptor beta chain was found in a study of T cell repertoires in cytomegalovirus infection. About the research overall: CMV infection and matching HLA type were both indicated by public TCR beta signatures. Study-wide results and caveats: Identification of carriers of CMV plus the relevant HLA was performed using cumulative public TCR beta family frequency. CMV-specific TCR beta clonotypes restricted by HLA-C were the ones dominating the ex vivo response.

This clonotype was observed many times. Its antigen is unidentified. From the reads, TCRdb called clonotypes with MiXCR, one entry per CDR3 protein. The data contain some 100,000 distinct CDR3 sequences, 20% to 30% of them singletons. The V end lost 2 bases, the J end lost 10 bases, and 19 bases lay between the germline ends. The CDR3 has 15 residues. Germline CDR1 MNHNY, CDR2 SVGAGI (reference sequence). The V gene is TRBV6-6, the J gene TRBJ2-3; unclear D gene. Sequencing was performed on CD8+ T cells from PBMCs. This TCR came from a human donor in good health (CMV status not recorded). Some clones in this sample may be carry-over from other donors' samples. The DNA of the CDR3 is TGTGCCAGCAGTTACCCCCCCTCGCCCGAGGCCCCGCAGTATTTT. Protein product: CASSYPPSPEAPQYF.